The 5 T cell receptor beta chains reported below all come from one sample, sequenced in a study of blood T cell repertoires in COVID-19. Profiled with immunoSEQ multiplex PCR; TCRdb holds only in-frame clones, not every one. The table shows 200,000 to 300,000 clones, with around 84% occurring only once. The sequenced sample was peripheral blood. These receptors all come from a woman between 55 and 75 years old with COVID-19, enrolled during active disease.

This clone was detected only once. Here the CDR3 DNA reads TGTGCCAGCAGCTTAGACACTAGTTCGCACAATGAGCAGTTCTTC. This codes for CASSLDTSSHNEQFF. The chain uses TRBV7-2 and TRBJ2-1; D possibly corresponds to TRBD2 (5 bases). Germline V gene sequence: CDR1 SGHTA, CDR2 FQGNSA. The CDR3 totals 15 residues. Trimming shortened V by 1 base and J by 5 bases, and 12 bases separated the two germline ends.

The rearrangement joins TRBV6-5 to TRBJ1-2, with D uncertain. The CDR3 extends over 11 amino acids. Germline loops: CDR1 MNHEY, CDR2 SVGAGI. With 7 bases removed from V and 8 bases from J, the gap between germline ends came to 11 bases. In DNA form, the CDR3 reads TGTGCCAGCACGGAGGGATGGGGCTACACCTTC. This sequence encodes CASTEGWGYTF.

This clone was counted between two and nine times. V usage is TRBV27 and J usage is TRBJ2-7; 10 bases line up with TRBD1. The J segment lost 6 bases and the V segment lost 6 bases, leaving 11 bases of the junction unmatched. Germline loops: CDR1 MNHEY, CDR2 SMNVEV (reference sequence). The CDR3 covers 15 residues. The CDR3 reads CASRPAGTGASEQYF. CDR3 sequence (DNA): TGTGCCAGCAGACCCGCCGGGACAGGGGCCTCCGAGCAGTACTTC.

The genes are TRBV3-1 (or the pseudogene TRBV3-2) and TRBJ1-5, with a weak D call TRBD1 (5 bases). The CDR3 runs to 17 residues. V lost 1 base to trimming and J lost 5 bases, with 18 bases between them. The V gene's germline CDR1 is LGHDT and CDR2 YNNKEL (reference sequence). The CDR3 DNA follows: TGTGCCAGCAGCCAAGGGGGCGCGGGAAGAAGAGATCAGCCCCAGCATTTT. The encoded protein is CASSQGGAGRRDQPQHF.

This chain uses TRBV18 with TRBJ1-3; the D is unclear. V lost 3 bases to trimming and J lost 4 bases, with 13 bases between them. The CDR3 totals 15 residues. In germline, CDR1 is KGHSH, CDR2 LQKENI. For the CDR3, the DNA is TGTGCCAGCTCACCCTTCGGGTTCTCCGGAAACACCATATATTTT. Protein sequence: CASSPFGFSGNTIYF. The full variable domain, rest sourced from reference TRBV18 and TRBJ1-3, is NAGVMQNPRHLVRRRGQEARLRCSPMKGHSHVYWYRQLPEEGLKFMVYLQKENIIDESGMPKERFSAEFPKEGPSILRIQQVVRGDSAAYFCASSPFGFSGNTIYFGEGSWLTVV.